This T cell receptor beta chain came from a study of blood T cells in healthy people across ages. Primed by a sample-barcoded 5' primer and a J-beta primer mix, a second PCR proceeded for roughly 7 to 11 cycles. TCRdb ran MiXCR on the 5' RACE reads and lists one entry per CDR3 protein. The sample includes some 920,000 distinct CDR3 sequences, just over 50% of them seen just once. This clonotype was detected a few times. Germline V CDR1 and CDR2: MNHEY, SMNVEV (reference sequence). The CDR3 runs to 15 residues. V shed 6 bases and J shed 5 bases, with 18 bases lying between them. The sequencing input was blood. This TCR was recovered from a woman aged 55-70 years in good health. The chain recombines TRBV27 with TRBJ2-3; D may be TRBD2 (7 bases). The CDR3 loop reads CASRGPGGALDTQYF. CDR3 nucleotides: TGTGCCAGCAGGGGCCCTGGGGGGGCCCTAGATACGCAGTATTTT.